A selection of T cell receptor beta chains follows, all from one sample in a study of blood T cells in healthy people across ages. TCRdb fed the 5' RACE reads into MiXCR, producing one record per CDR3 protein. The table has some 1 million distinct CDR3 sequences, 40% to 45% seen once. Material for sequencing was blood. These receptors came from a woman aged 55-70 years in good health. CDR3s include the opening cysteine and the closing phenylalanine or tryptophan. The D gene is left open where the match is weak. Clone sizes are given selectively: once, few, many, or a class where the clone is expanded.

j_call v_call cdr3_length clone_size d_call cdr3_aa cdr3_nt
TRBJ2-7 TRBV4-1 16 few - CASSQDLTLRPYEQYF TGCGCCAGCAGCCAAGATCTGACTTTGCGTCCCTACGAGCAGTACTTC
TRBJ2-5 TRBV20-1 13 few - CSAFSATEETQYF TGCAGTGCTTTCTCGGCCACGGAAGAGACCCAGTACTTC
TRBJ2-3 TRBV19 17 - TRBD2 CASSIVRLAGGTDTQYF TGTGCCAGTAGTATAGTTCGACTAGCGGGAGGCACAGATACGCAGTATTTT
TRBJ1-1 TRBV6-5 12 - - CASSSPAGSAFF TGTGCCAGCAGTTCCCCAGCGGGTTCAGCTTTCTTT
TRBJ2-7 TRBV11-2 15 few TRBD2 CASSLVLAGAHEQYF TGTGCCAGCAGCTTAGTCCTAGCGGGAGCCCACGAGCAGTACTTC
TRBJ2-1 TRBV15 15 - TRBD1 CATSADRAAYNEQFF TGTGCCACCAGCGCCGACAGGGCGGCCTACAATGAGCAGTTCTTC
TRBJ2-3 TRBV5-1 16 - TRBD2 CASSLGAGAPLDTQYF TGCGCCAGCAGCTTGGGGGCGGGAGCGCCACTCGATACGCAGTATTTT
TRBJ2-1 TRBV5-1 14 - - CASSPGPYPSEQFF TGCGCCAGCAGCCCGGGCCCCTACCCGAGTGAGCAGTTCTTC
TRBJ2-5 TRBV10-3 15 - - CAISPGYGGKETQYF TGTGCCATCAGTCCGGGGTACGGCGGGAAAGAGACCCAGTACTTC
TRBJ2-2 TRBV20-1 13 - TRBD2 CSALGLDTGELFF TGCAGTGCTTTGGGACTAGATACCGGGGAGCTGTTTTTT
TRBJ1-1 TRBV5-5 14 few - CASSLAAMNTEAFF TGTGCCAGCAGCTTGGCAGCCATGAACACTGAAGCTTTCTTT
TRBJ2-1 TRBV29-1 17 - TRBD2 CSVGAYPRDYQRDEQFF TGCAGCGTCGGTGCATACCCCCGGGACTACCAAAGGGATGAGCAGTTCTTC
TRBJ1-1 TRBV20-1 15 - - CSARDFRAGQTEAFF TGCAGTGCTAGAGATTTTCGGGCAGGGCAAACTGAAGCTTTCTTT